The 18 T cell receptor beta chains reported below all come from one sample, sequenced in a study of T cell responses to AZD1222 COVID-19 vaccine. The repertoire was sequenced with immunoSEQ multiplex PCR; TCRdb's copy has only in-frame clones and lacks some. The sample carries about 110,000 clones, around 93% recorded once. This material consisted of peripheral blood, taken 28 days after the second AZD1222 dose. The source of these receptors is an adult who received the AZD1222 COVID-19 vaccine.

The CDR3 spells CASSQDRGEKLFF. The DNA of the CDR3 is TGTGCCAGCAGCCAGGACCGGGGTGAAAAACTGTTTTTT. The rearrangement uses TRBV5-4 and TRBJ1-4, with D unclear. The V end lost 4 bases, the J end lost 7 bases, and 11 bases lay between the germline ends. CDR3 length equals 13 residues. CDR1 and CDR2 (germline): SGHNT, YYREEE (reference sequence).

This sequence joins TRBV11-2 and TRBJ1-3; D is ambiguous. This CDR3 contains 16 residues. Germline CDR1 and CDR2: SGHAT and FQNNGV. V lost 5 bases and J lost 2, with 16 bases in between. Here the CDR3 reads CASSLFAGVPGNTIYF. CDR3 DNA: TGTGCCAGCAGCCTCTTCGCGGGAGTCCCTGGAAACACCATATATTTT.

The genes are TRBV19 and TRBJ2-5; 7 nucleotides align to TRBD1. Germline V gives CDR1 LNHDA, CDR2 SQIVND (reference sequence). The ends lost 6 bases at V and 5 bases at J; junction bases unmatched: 6. The CDR3 is made up of 13 amino acids. This CDR3 is CASSTQGLETQYF. The CDR3 DNA reads TGTGCCAGTAGCACACAGGGGTTGGAGACCCAGTACTTC.

V gene TRBV5-4 combines with J gene TRBJ2-2, with 10 nucleotides matching TRBD2. Germline lookup yields CDR1 SGHNT and CDR2 YYREEE (reference sequence). The CDR3 length is 16 residues. V lost 2 bases and J lost 3; bases outside the gene matches: 4. CDR3 bases: TGTGCCAGCAGCTTCCTAGCGGGGGCCGACACCGGGGAGCTGTTTTTT. As protein: CASSFLAGADTGELFF.

This chain joins TRBV7-9 and TRBJ1-2; TRBD1 is a possible D gene (6 bases). The V gene's germline CDR1 is SEHNR and CDR2 FQNEAQ (reference sequence). The V end was cut by 2 bases, the J end by 4 bases, with 17 bases between. The CDR3 totals 16 residues. CDR3 nucleotide sequence: TGTGCCAGCAGCTTATCAGGACAGACAACGTTCTATGGCTACACCTTC. It specifies CASSLSGQTTFYGYTF.

This chain connects TRBV5-4 to TRBJ2-3; 10 bases match TRBD2. In germline, CDR1 is SGHNT, CDR2 YYREEE (reference sequence). The CDR3 extends over 16 amino acids. V was pared by 4 bases and J by 3 bases, with 8 bases of the junction left unmatched. The CDR3 spells CASSIQLAGPTDTQYF. The CDR3 region has the DNA TGTGCCAGCAGCATCCAACTAGCGGGACCTACAGATACGCAGTATTTT.

V usage is TRBV30 and J usage is TRBJ1-5, with unresolved D. The CDR3 is 13 amino acids. V lost 3 bases, J lost 4 bases, and 10 bases lay in between. Germline-derived CDR1 and CDR2 are GTSNPN and SVGIG (reference sequence). The CDR3 DNA reads TGTGCCTGGAGCGCAGGCCCTAATCAGCCCCAGCATTTT. It translates to CAWSAGPNQPQHF.

V gene TRBV4-1 combines with J gene TRBJ2-1; TRBD1 or TRBD2 may be the D gene (7 bases each). The CDR3 spans 12 residues. CDR1 and CDR2 from the germline V gene are MGHRA and YSYEKL. Trimming took 8 bases from V and 4 from J, leaving 9 bases between them. The CDR3 region has the DNA TGCGCCAGCCAGGGGGGGTACAATGAGCAGTTCTTC. Its protein product is CASQGGYNEQFF.

This clone came up once. This rearrangement joins TRBV21-1 to TRBJ1-2; the table assigns TRBD1, which was not confirmed against the DNA. TRBV21-1 is designated a pseudogene. There are 14 residues in the CDR3. The CDR3 region has the DNA TGTGCCAGCAACACGGGACAGCCGCTCTATGGCTACACCTTC. This gives the protein CASNTGQPLYGYTF.

Only a few counts were recorded for this clone. The rearrangement links TRBV7-9 to TRBJ1-1; D not resolved. Per the germline V gene, CDR1 is SEHNR and CDR2 is FQNEAQ (reference sequence). Deletions cut 1 base from V and 1 base from J, with 7 bases between. There are 14 residues in the CDR3. CDR3 loop: CASSLVGWNTEAFF. In DNA, the CDR3 is TGTGCCAGCAGCTTAGTGGGTTGGAACACTGAAGCTTTCTTT.

Only one count was recorded for this clone. The chain's CDR3 is CASSPPPRGRPFTEAFF. CDR3 coding DNA: TGTGCCAGCTCACCACCCCCTAGGGGCCGCCCATTCACTGAAGCTTTCTTT. The chain employs TRBV18 and TRBJ1-1; D is perhaps TRBD1 (5 bases). This CDR3 contains 17 residues. Germline loops: CDR1 KGHSH, CDR2 LQKENI. The V end was cut by 0 bases, the J end by 4 bases, with 18 bases between.

The table lists this clone with a count of one. The chain is built from TRBV11-2 and TRBJ2-7, with D possibly matching TRBD1 (5 bases). The length of the CDR3 is 13 residues. V was clipped by 6 bases and J by 0 bases, with 9 bases between them. Germline CDR1 reads SGHAT; CDR2 reads FQNNGV. The CDR3 sequence: CASSGADSYEQYF. In nucleotides, the CDR3 is TGTGCCAGCAGTGGGGCGGACTCCTACGAGCAGTACTTC. The entire variable domain, with the rest obtained from reference TRBV11-2 and TRBJ2-7, is as follows: EAGVAQSPRYKIIEKRQSVAFWCNPISGHATLYWYQQILGQGPKLLIQFQNNGVVDDSQLPKDRFSAERLKGVDSTLKIQPAKLEDSAVYLCASSGADSYEQYFGPGTRLTVT.

This clone was detected only once. J is TRBJ2-7 and V is TRBV19; TRBD1 matches 10 bases. CDR1 and CDR2 from the germline V gene are LNHDA and SQIVND (reference sequence). V trimming: 6 bases; J trimming: 1 base; junction bases outside the gene matches: 6. The CDR3 has 15 amino acids. CDR3 nucleotides: TGTGCCAGTAGCACAACGGGACAGGGGTCCTACGAGCAGTACTTC. Translating gives CASSTTGQGSYEQYF.

V gene TRBV9 combines with J gene TRBJ2-7; D gene unclear. CDR3 length: 13 residues. In germline, CDR1 is SGDLS, CDR2 YYNGEE. Trimming shortened V by 7 bases and J by 0 bases, and 11 bases separated the two germline ends. The CDR3 bases are TGTGCCAGCGGTGCGACCGACTCCTACGAGCAGTACTTC. Protein sequence: CASGATDSYEQYF.

This chain links TRBV6-4 with TRBJ1-3; 9 bases match TRBD1. The CDR3 covers 13 residues. The germline V gene encodes CDR1 MRHNA and CDR2 SNTAGT. V trimming: 7 bases; J trimming: 5 bases; junction bases outside the gene matches: 3. The DNA for the CDR3 is TGTGCCAGCACTGGGACAGGGAGAAACACCATATATTTT. Residues: CASTGTGRNTIYF.

This clone was seen once. This sequence joins TRBV7-3 and TRBJ2-5; possibly TRBD1 or TRBD2 for D (6 bases each). The CDR3 runs to 16 residues. Trimming left V 5 bases short and J 4 bases short, with 20 bases between. Germline V gene sequence: CDR1 SGHTA, CDR2 FQGTGA. Here the CDR3 DNA reads TGTGCCAGCAGCCTAAGAGGGGGGTTTTCGCGAGAGACCCAGTACTTC. This translates into CASSLRGGFSRETQYF. The full variable domain, with the rest looked up from reference TRBV7-3 and TRBJ2-5, is GAGVSQTPSNKVTEKGKYVELRCDPISGHTALYWYRQSLGQGPEFLIYFQGTGAADDSGLPNDRFFAVRPEGSVSTLKIQRTERGDSAVYLCASSLRGGFSRETQYFGPGTRLLVL.

This clone occurred a few times. This sequence joins TRBV6-1 and TRBJ2-7, with D unclear. The germline V gene encodes CDR1 MNHNS and CDR2 SASEGT. This CDR3 comprises 11 residues. Trimming removed 2 bases from V and 3 bases from J, with 2 bases in between. CDR3 in DNA: TGTGCCAGCAGTGAATACTACGAGCAGTACTTC. Translated, it gives CASSEYYEQYF.

The rearrangement uses TRBV5-6 and TRBJ2-7; TRBD2 agrees at 7 bases. Germline-derived CDR1 and CDR2 are SGHDT and YYEEEE. J lost 2 bases, V lost 4 bases, and 6 bases had no gene match. The CDR3 covers 14 residues. The CDR3: CASSGRGRPYEQYF. The CDR3 nucleotides read TGTGCCAGCAGCGGGAGGGGTAGGCCCTACGAGCAGTACTTC.